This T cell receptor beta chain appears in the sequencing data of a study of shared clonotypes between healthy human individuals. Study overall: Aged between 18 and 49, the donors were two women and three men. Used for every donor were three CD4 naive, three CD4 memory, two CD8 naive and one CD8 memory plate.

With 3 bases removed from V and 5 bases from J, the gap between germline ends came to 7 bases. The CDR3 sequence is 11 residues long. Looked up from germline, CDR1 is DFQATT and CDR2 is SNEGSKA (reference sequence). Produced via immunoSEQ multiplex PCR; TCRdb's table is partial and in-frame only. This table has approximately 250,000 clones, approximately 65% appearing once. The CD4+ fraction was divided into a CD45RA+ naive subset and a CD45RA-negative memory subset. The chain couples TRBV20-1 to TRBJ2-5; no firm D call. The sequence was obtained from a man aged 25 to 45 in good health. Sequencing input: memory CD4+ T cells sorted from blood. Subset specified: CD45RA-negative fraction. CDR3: CSARVRETQYF. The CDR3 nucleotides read TGCAGTGCTAGGGTCCGGGAGACCCAGTACTTC.